Presented here are 28 T cell receptor beta chains from one specimen sequenced in a study of blood T cells in healthy people across ages. Primers used in a second PCR of roughly 6 to 11 cycles were a sample-barcoded 5' primer and a J-beta primer mix. Via MiXCR, TCRdb re-called the 5' RACE reads, giving one row per CDR3 protein. The sample lists about 650,000 distinct CDR3 sequences; 32% were seen once. Sequencing was done on a sample of blood. The receptor set was obtained from an elderly woman in good health.

Many counts were recorded for this clonotype. The V call is TRBV20-1, the J call TRBJ1-6; D perhaps matches TRBD1 (5 bases). From germline, CDR1 is DFQATT and CDR2 SNEGSKA (reference sequence). V was clipped by 4 bases and J by 7 bases, with 11 bases between them. The CDR3 extends over 13 amino acids. The CDR3 spells CSATGTQNSPLHF. CDR3 sequence (DNA): TGCAGTGCTACCGGGACCCAGAATTCACCCCTCCACTTT.

Turning to this clonotype: Its ends do not fully match the called genes, so a read error is possible. The chain employs TRBV10-3 and TRBJ1-5, with 9 bases lining up with TRBD1. The CDR3 runs 17 residues. Germline CDR1 ENHRY, CDR2 SYGVKD. The CDR3 sequence: CAVSEGGQGVGNQPQHF. As DNA, the CDR3 is TGTGCCGTCAGTGAGGGGGGACAGGGAGTTGGGAATCAGCCCCAGCATTTT.

The chain couples TRBV7-2 to TRBJ1-5; no firm D call. CDR1 is SGHTA, CDR2 FQGNSA, per germline. Trimming pared 4 bases from V and 4 bases from J, leaving 11 bases between. The CDR3 sequence is 14 residues long. CDR3 amino acids: CASSYPGSNQPQHF. CDR3 DNA: TGTGCCAGCAGCTACCCGGGCTCTAATCAGCCCCAGCATTTT.

Only a few counts were recorded for this clonotype. This chain connects TRBV30 to TRBJ2-2; D might be TRBD1 (5 bases). Trimming removed 1 base at V and 5 bases at J, with 14 bases between. CDR1 and CDR2 (germline): GTSNPN, SVGIG (reference sequence). The CDR3 is made up of 15 amino acids. The CDR3 loop is CAWSGEGARTGELFF. The CDR3 coding sequence is TGTGCCTGGAGTGGTGAAGGGGCAAGGACCGGGGAGCTGTTTTTT.

A remark on this clonotype: Because the CDR3's place on the DNA is in doubt, the DNA is left out and the CDR3 is given as listed by TCRdb. The CDR3: CSSSAGGIYNEQFF. V and J are TRBV20-1 and TRBJ2-1; TRBD2, as called in the table, went unchecked against the DNA. CDR1 and CDR2 from the germline V gene are DFQATT and SNEGSKA (reference sequence). The length of the CDR3 is 14 amino acids, counting both ends.

This rearrangement joins TRBV9 to TRBJ1-2; 7 bases map to TRBD1. J lost 6 bases, V lost 1 base, and 21 bases had no gene match. Germline CDR1 SGDLS, CDR2 YYNGEE. The CDR3 extends over 19 amino acids. Written as DNA, the CDR3 is TGTGCCAGCAGCGTATCATCCGGATCTCAGGGGGAGAAAGGAAATGGCTACACCTTC. The encoded protein is CASSVSSGSQGEKGNGYTF.

This clonotype was counted at least ten times. The V call is TRBV12-3 or TRBV12-4, the J call TRBJ2-1; 7 nucleotides line up with TRBD1. Trimming removed 7 bases from V and 2 bases from J; junction bases left unmatched: 5. The CDR3 is 14 residues long. CDR3: CASTETGTYNEQFF. CDR3 nucleotide sequence: TGTGCCAGCACCGAGACAGGGACCTACAATGAGCAGTTCTTC.

This clonotype was detected many times. The chain recombines TRBV10-3 with TRBJ2-3; D is unresolved. CDR3 size: 15 residues. Trimming took 3 bases from V and 0 from J, leaving 10 bases between them. CDR1 ENHRY and CDR2 SYGVKD come from the germline V gene. CDR3 in amino acids: CAISDSLVSTDTQYF. The CDR3 coding sequence is TGTGCCATCAGTGACTCCCTTGTGAGCACAGATACGCAGTATTTT.

V gene TRBV20-1 combines with J gene TRBJ2-1; TRBD2 matches 10 bases. Germline CDR1 is DFQATT and CDR2 is SNEGSKA (reference sequence). The V segment lost 2 bases and the J segment 8 bases; nucleotides outside the gene matches: 9. This CDR3 spans 15 amino acids. The DNA of the CDR3 is TGCAGTGCTAGAAATTCTAGCGGGAGCTGGTATGAGCAGTTCTTC. As protein: CSARNSSGSWYEQFF.

The chain combines TRBV7-9 with TRBJ2-5; 14 nucleotides match TRBD2. The CDR3 length is 16 residues. The J segment lost 4 bases and the V segment lost 3 bases, leaving 4 bases of the junction unmatched. Germline lookup yields CDR1 SEHNR and CDR2 FQNEAQ (reference sequence). CDR3 DNA sequence: TGTGCCAGCAGCTTTGGGACTAGCGGGAGAATAGAGACCCAGTACTTC. Translation gives CASSFGTSGRIETQYF.

This clonotype was detected only a few times. Since a much larger clone is just one base distant, this may be a read error. The J gene is TRBJ2-5, the V gene TRBV6-2 or TRBV6-3, with a weak D call TRBD2 (6 bases). V dropped 0 bases and J dropped 11 bases, with 19 bases sitting between them. The CDR3 is made up of 15 amino acids. Per germline, CDR1 MNHEY and CDR2 SVGEGT. CDR3 region: CASSYSGGGYNEQYF. CDR3 sequence (DNA): TGTGCCAGCAGTTACTCCGGGGGAGGCTACAATGAGCAGTACTTC.

This chain connects TRBV13 to TRBJ2-5; D might be TRBD1 or TRBD2, each matching 6 bases. The J call could be wrong; TRBJ2-7 is a better fit for the DNA end. In germline, CDR1 is PRHDT, CDR2 FYEKMQ (reference sequence). There are 16 residues in the CDR3. DNA of the CDR3: TGTGCCAGCAGCTTAGCCGAGGGGGGTGCACGGGGCGAGCAGTACTTC. As protein: CASSLAEGGARGEQYF.

There are many counts of this clonotype. The rearrangement joins TRBV20-1 to TRBJ2-7; 8 bases map to TRBD1. The CDR3 consists of 12 residues. Trimming cost V 6 bases and J 0 bases; bases outside gene matches: 1. Germline-derived CDR1 and CDR2 are DFQATT and SNEGSKA (reference sequence). CDR3 amino acids: CSAQGASYEQYF. The CDR3 DNA sequence: TGCAGTGCCCAGGGGGCCTCCTACGAGCAGTACTTC.

The genes are TRBV7-9 and TRBJ1-5; perhaps TRBD1 as D (6 bases). The V end was cut by 5 bases, the J end by 10 bases, with 9 bases between. The length of the CDR3 is 11 residues. Germline CDR1 reads SEHNR; CDR2 reads FQNEAQ (reference sequence). The CDR3 spells CASSGGGPQHF. As DNA, the CDR3 is TGTGCCAGCAGCGGGGGGGGCCCCCAGCATTTT.

This clonotype was seen ten or more times. J is TRBJ2-7 and V is TRBV25-1, with no clear D. V shed 3 bases and J shed 2 bases, with 14 bases lying between them. The germline CDR1 and CDR2 sequences are MGHDK and SYGVNS. This CDR3 is built from 15 residues. The CDR3 loop is CASSEQRPRTYEQYF. The CDR3 DNA is TGTGCCAGCAGTGAGCAGAGACCAAGGACCTACGAGCAGTACTTC.

This clonotype was picked up many times. This chain joins TRBV5-6 and TRBJ2-3, with 9 nucleotides matching TRBD1. The CDR3 has 17 residues. Germline trimming cut 2 bases from V and 0 bases from J; bases unmatched to any gene: 7. CDR1 SGHDT and CDR2 YYEEEE come from the germline V gene. CDR3 protein: CASSLPGQGQSTDTQYF. The CDR3 coding sequence is TGTGCCAGCAGCTTACCGGGACAGGGCCAGAGCACAGATACGCAGTATTTT.

Notes on this clonotype: This may come from a read error, since a much larger clone is one base off. V gene TRBV7-2 combines with J gene TRBJ2-1, with D possibly called TRBD1 or TRBD2 (5 bases each). The germline CDR1 and CDR2 sequences are SGHTA and FQGNSA. This CDR3 spans 16 amino acids. V lost 2 bases to trimming and J lost 10 bases, with 21 bases between them. CDR3 bases: TGTGCCAGCAGCTTATACGACAGTCCTAGCTCCTACGAGCAGTTCTTC. Amino acids: CASSLYDSPSSYEQFF.

Note on this clonotype: Since no conserved phenylalanine or tryptophan closes the CDR3, a read error is the likely cause. This chain's CDR3 is CSARVVPGVQETQYC. In DNA form, the CDR3 reads TGCAGTGCCAGAGTCGTACCAGGGGTTCAAGAGACCCAGTACTGC. The gene calls are TRBV20-1 and TRBJ2-5; possibly TRBD1 for D (6 bases). Germline V gives CDR1 DFQATT, CDR2 SNEGSKA (reference sequence). The CDR3 has 15 amino acids.

This clonotype was counted at least ten times. The J gene is TRBJ2-3, the V gene TRBV7-2; the D is unclear. Trimming removed 3 bases at V and 2 bases at J, with 9 bases between. This CDR3 is 14 amino acids long. In germline, CDR1 is SGHTA, CDR2 FQGNSA. CDR3 nucleotide sequence: TGTGCCAGCAGCTTGCGGCAGCCCACAGATACGCAGTATTTT. Residues: CASSLRQPTDTQYF.

At least ten counts were recorded for this clonotype. The DNA for the CDR3 is TGCAGTGCCCTTTCCGGGACAGGGCGAGAGACCCAGTACTTC. Its protein is CSALSGTGRETQYF. The chain carries TRBV20-1 and TRBJ2-5, with 9 bases that match TRBD1. Looked up from germline, CDR1 is DFQATT and CDR2 is SNEGSKA (reference sequence). This CDR3 comprises 14 residues. With 6 bases clipped from V and 4 bases from J, the junction kept 9 bases outside the gene matches.

In its sample, this clonotype was seen many times. The V and J genes are TRBV4-3 and TRBJ2-7, with unresolved D. Trimming shortened V by 4 bases and J by 0 bases, and 10 bases separated the two germline ends. The CDR3 length is 14 residues. The germline V gene encodes CDR1 LGHNA and CDR2 YSLEER. The CDR3 DNA reads TGCGCCAGCAGCCCGACATGGGGCTCCTACGAGCAGTACTTC. It yields the protein CASSPTWGSYEQYF.

Ten or more counts support this clonotype. This chain links TRBV20-1 with TRBJ2-5, with 11 nucleotides matching TRBD1. Germline assignment: CDR1 DFQATT and CDR2 SNEGSKA (reference sequence). J was trimmed by 4 bases and V by 3 bases; bases with no gene match: 7. This CDR3 comprises 15 residues. CDR3 loop: CSASPRTGGAETQYF. CDR3 sequence (DNA): TGCAGTGCTAGTCCCCGGACAGGGGGCGCAGAGACCCAGTACTTC.

This clonotype has at least ten counts. This chain uses TRBV2 with TRBJ1-5; 10 bases agree with TRBD1. Germline-derived CDR1 and CDR2 are SNHLY and FYNNEI. The length of the CDR3 is 16 residues. V dropped 4 bases and J dropped 2; count of bases not matched to a gene: 5. The CDR3 region has the DNA TGTGCCAGCAGTGTCCGGGACAGGGGTGGCAATCAGCCCCAGCATTTT. This sequence encodes CASSVRDRGGNQPQHF.

Turning to this clonotype: This may be a read error, as it is one base from a much larger clone. This chain joins TRBV5-1 and TRBJ2-7; 7 nucleotides agree with TRBD2. The ends lost 3 bases at V and 7 bases at J; junction bases unmatched: 10. The CDR3 is 14 amino acids. Germline V gene sequence: CDR1 SGHRS, CDR2 YFSETQ. The CDR3 loop is CASSWGGVDNEQYF. The CDR3 DNA reads TGCGCCAGCAGCTGGGGGGGGGTGGACAATGAGCAGTACTTC.

Regarding this clonotype: Its ends do not fully match the called genes, so a read error is possible. This chain connects TRBV9 to TRBJ2-1; 7 positions match TRBD1. This CDR3 contains 15 residues. CDR1 SGDLS and CDR2 YYNGEE come from the germline V gene. The CDR3 sequence: CASSVADRQIGEPFF. CDR3 nucleotide sequence: TGTGCCAGCAGCGTAGCGGACAGGCAGATAGGGGAGCCGTTCTTC.

For the CDR3, the DNA is TGCGCCAGCAGCCAAGACCCTTACAGGGGTAGGACAGATACGCAGTATTTT. Translating it yields CASSQDPYRGRTDTQYF. This rearrangement joins TRBV4-1 to TRBJ2-3, with TRBD1 matching 7 bases. CDR3 length equals 17 residues. V gave up 0 bases and J gave up 3 bases; unmatched junction bases: 9. The germline CDR1 and CDR2 sequences are MGHRA and YSYEKL.

This clonotype appeared many times. The chain employs TRBV12-3 or TRBV12-4 and TRBJ2-5; D not resolved. V lost 2 bases and J lost 5, with 12 bases in between. The CDR3 sequence is 14 residues long. The CDR3 DNA reads as TGTGCCAGCAGTTTAAATACCGCACGGGAGACCCAGTACTTC. Its translation is CASSLNTARETQYF.

The V call is TRBV9, the J call TRBJ2-1; D not resolved. CDR3 size: 15 residues. V was cut by 0 bases and J by 4 bases, with 11 bases left in between. Germline V gene lookup returns CDR1 SGDLS and CDR2 YYNGEE. The CDR3 reads CASSVEGSTYNEQFF. Here the CDR3 DNA reads TGTGCCAGCAGCGTAGAGGGCAGTACTTACAATGAGCAGTTCTTC.